Given below is one T cell receptor (beta chain) in context. The data originate from a study of T cells after yellow fever vaccination. Study at large: Low-cell-number fractions were prepared with SMART-Seq v4 Ultra Low Input.

The CDR3 has 14 residues. Looked up from germline, CDR1 is SGHRS and CDR2 is YFSETQ. J was trimmed by 4 bases and V by 3 bases; bases with no gene match: 6. A single record per CDR3 protein comes from TCRdb applying MiXCR to the 5' RACE reads. This sample has a few hundred thousand distinct CDR3 sequences; around 4% occur once, and the top ten carry about 20%. V and J are TRBV5-1 and TRBJ2-5; 7 bases map to TRBD2. Sequenced here: PBMCs, sampled on the day of the yellow fever booster vaccination. The TCR originated in a man between 18 and 35 years old who received the YFV17D yellow fever vaccine. For the CDR3, the DNA is TGCGCCAGCAGCTCTGGACTAGTGATAGAGACCCAGTACTTC. This codes for CASSSGLVIETQYF.